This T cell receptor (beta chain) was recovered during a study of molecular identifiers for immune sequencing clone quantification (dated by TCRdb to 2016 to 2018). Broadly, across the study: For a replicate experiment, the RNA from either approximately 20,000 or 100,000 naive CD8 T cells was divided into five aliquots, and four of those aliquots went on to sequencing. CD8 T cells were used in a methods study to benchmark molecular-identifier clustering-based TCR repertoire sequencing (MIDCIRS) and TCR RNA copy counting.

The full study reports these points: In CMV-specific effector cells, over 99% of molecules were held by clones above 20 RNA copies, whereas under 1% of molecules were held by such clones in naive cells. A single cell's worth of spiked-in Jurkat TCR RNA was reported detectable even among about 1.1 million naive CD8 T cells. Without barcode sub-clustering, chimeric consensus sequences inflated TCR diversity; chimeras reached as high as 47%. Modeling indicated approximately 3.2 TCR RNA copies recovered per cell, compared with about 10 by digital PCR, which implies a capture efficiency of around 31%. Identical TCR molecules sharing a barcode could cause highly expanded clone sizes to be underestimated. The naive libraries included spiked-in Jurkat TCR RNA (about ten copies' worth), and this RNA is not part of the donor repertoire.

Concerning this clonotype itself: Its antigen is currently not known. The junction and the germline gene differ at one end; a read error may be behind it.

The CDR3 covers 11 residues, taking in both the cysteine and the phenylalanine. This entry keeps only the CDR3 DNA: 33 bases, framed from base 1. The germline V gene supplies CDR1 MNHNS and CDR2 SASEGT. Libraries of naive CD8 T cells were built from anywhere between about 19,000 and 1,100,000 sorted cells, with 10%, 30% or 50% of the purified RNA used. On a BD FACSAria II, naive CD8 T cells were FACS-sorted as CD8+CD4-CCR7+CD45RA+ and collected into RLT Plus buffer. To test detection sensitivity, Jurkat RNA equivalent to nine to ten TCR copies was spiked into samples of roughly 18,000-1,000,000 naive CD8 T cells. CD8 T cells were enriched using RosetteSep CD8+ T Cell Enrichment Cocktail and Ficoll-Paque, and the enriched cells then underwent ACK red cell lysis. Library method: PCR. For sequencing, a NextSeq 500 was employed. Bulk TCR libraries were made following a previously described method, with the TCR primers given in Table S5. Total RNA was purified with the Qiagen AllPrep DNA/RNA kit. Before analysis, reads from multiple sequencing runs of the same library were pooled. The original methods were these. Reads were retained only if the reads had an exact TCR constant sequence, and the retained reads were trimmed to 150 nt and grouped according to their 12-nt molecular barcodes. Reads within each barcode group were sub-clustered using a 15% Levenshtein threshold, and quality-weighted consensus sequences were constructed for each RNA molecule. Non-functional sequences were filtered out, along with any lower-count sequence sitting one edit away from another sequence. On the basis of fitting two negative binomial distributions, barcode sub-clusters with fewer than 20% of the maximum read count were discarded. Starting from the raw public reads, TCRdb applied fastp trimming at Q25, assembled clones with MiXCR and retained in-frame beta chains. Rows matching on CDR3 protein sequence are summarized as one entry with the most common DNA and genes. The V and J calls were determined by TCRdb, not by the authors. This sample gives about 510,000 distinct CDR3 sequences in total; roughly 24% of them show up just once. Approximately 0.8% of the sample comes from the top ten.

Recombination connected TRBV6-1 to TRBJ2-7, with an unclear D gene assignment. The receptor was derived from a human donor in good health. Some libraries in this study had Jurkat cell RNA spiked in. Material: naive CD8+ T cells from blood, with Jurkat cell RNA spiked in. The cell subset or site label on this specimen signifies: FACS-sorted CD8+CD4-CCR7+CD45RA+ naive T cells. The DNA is TGTGCCAGCAGGGAAGGACGAAAGCAGTACTTC. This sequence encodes CASREGRKQYF.